This T cell receptor (beta chain) was identified in a study of beta chain features in type 1 diabetes. The wider study: Regarding age, gender and cell yields, patients proved similar to healthy donors.

Study-wide results and caveats: The study found that naive, central memory and Treg TCRB repertoires appeared more similar in patients than in healthy donors. When Type 1 diabetes patients were examined, their TCRB CDR3s proved moderately but significantly shorter in all four CD4+ subsets. PCR might pick shorter templates more often, in the same way for patients and controls.

With 4 bases clipped from V and 6 bases from J, the junction kept 7 bases outside the gene matches. There are 16 residues in the CDR3. Germline values: CDR1 SGHRS, CDR2 YFSETQ. What was sequenced were expressed TCRB transcripts, since all of the isolated RNA had been reverse transcribed. Clones were sequenced by immunoSEQ multiplex PCR, and TCRdb holds only the in-frame ones, with some missing. The table includes around 320,000 clones, 11% to 15% detected once. This clone turned up a few times. Its matching antigen is unknown. Sequenced: central memory CD4+ T cells from blood. The receptor's source is a man aged 25-45 years in good health. The chain has TRBV5-1 and TRBJ2-3; TRBD2 matches at 14 bases. CDR3 region: CASSGGTSGGADTQYF. DNA of the CDR3: TGCGCCAGCAGCGGAGGGACTAGCGGGGGTGCGGATACGCAGTATTTT.